A selection of T cell receptor beta chains follows, all from one sample in a study of regulatory T cells in long-lasting Graves disease. MiXCR, run by TCRdb on the multiplex PCR reads, gives a single entry per CDR3 protein. The sample carries hundreds of thousands of distinct CDR3 sequences, approximately 15% recorded once. These data were also reused for a study on T cells in Graves' hyperthyroidism and ophthalmopathy.

The sample in question was peripheral blood mononuclear cells (PBMCs), obtained at new diagnosis, from a patient treated with antithyroid drugs. These receptors were obtained from a woman aged 25-40 years with Graves disease. The CDR3 runs from the conserved cysteine through the conserved F or W. Each record gives: J gene, D gene, clone size, V gene, CDR3 DNA, CDR3 protein. The D gene is left open where the match is weak. For some rows the clone size is stated as once, few or many, or as a class when expanded; others skip it.

TRBJ2-2 | NA | NA | TRBV5-1 | TGCGCCAGCAGGGGACGGGCCGGCACCGGGGAGCTGTTTTTT | CASRGRAGTGELFF
TRBJ2-4 | NA | many | TRBV28 | TGTGCCAGCAGTTGGGCAGGGTCCAAAAACATTCAGTACTTC | CASSWAGSKNIQYF
TRBJ1-5 | NA | NA | TRBV3-1 | TGTGCCAGCAGCCAGGCAGCAATCAATCAGCCCCAGCATTTT | CASSQAAINQPQHF
TRBJ1-5 | NA | many | TRBV18 | TGTGCCAGCTCACCGGACCGATCTCAGCCCCAGCATTTT | CASSPDRSQPQHF
TRBJ1-5 | NA | few | TRBV19 | TGTGCCAGCAAAGAGGGGAGGGTCGGGCATCAGCCCCAGCATTTT | CASKEGRVGHQPQHF
TRBJ1-5 | NA | few | TRBV5-8 | TGTGCCAGCAGCCGGGCTGGGTTTAGCAATCAGCCCCAGCATTTT | CASSRAGFSNQPQHF
TRBJ1-6 | NA | many | TRBV2 | TGTGCCAGCAGCGCCATGGGGATGAATTCACCCCTCCACTTT | CASSAMGMNSPLHF
TRBJ1-1 | TRBD1 | few | TRBV4-2 | TGTGCCAGCAGGGTACAGGGGACCGTGGATGCGGCTTTCTTT | CASRVQGTVDAAFF
TRBJ2-1 | NA | many | TRBV3-1 | TGTGCCAGCAGCCAAGCTGGTGCTAGCTCCTACAATGAGCAGTTCTTC | CASSQAGASSYNEQFF
TRBJ1-4 | NA | NA | TRBV19 | TGTGCCAGTAGTTTTAACCGGGACGCCGCAACTAATGAAAAACTGTTTTTT | CASSFNRDAATNEKLFF
TRBJ2-1 | NA | many | TRBV11-1 | TGTGCCAGCAGCGGCGGGTTCGGACCTAGCTCCTACAATGAGCAGTTCTTC | CASSGGFGPSSYNEQFF
TRBJ2-3 | TRBD2 | NA | TRBV20-1 | TGCAGTGCTTGGGGGGGGACTAGCGGGCGCACAGATACGCAGTATTTT | CSAWGGTSGRTDTQYF
TRBJ2-5 | TRBD2 | NA | TRBV13 | TGTGCCAGCAGCTCGAGACTAGCGGGAGAGGTGGGAGAGACCCAGTACTTC | CASSSRLAGEVGETQYF
TRBJ1-1 | TRBD1 | few | TRBV14 | TGTGCCAGCTCCTTAGGGGGCTGGGGGTCAGCTTTCTTT | CASSLGGWGSAFF
TRBJ2-5 | NA | many | TRBV20-1 | TGCAGTGACCCCCGAGAGACCCAGTACTTC | CSDPRETQYF
TRBJ2-3 | TRBD2 | many | TRBV11-2 | TGTGCCAGCAGCTTAGTAGCAGGCGGGGGATCAGATACGCAGTATTTT | CASSLVAGGGSDTQYF
TRBJ1-1 | NA | many | TRBV30 | TGTGCCTGGAGTGTAATCGACACTGAAGCTTTCTTT | CAWSVIDTEAFF
TRBJ1-4 | TRBD1 | few | TRBV11-2 | TGTGCCAGCAGACTTACAGGGGGCAGTGGTAATGAAAAACTGTTTTTT | CASRLTGGSGNEKLFF
TRBJ1-1 | NA | many | TRBV11-1 | TGTGCCAGCAGCTCCCCCGGGGGGTTGAGCACTGAAGCTTTCTTT | CASSSPGGLSTEAFF
TRBJ2-2 | TRBD2 | NA | TRBV10-3 | TGTGCCATCAGCGCATTAGGGACTAGCGGGGGGATGAACACCGGGGAGCTGTTTTTT | CAISALGTSGGMNTGELFF
TRBJ1-6 | NA | many | TRBV12-3/TRBV12-4 | TGTGCCAGCAGTCCCGACAGTTTCAACACACACTCCTATAATTCACCCCTCCACTTT | CASSPDSFNTHSYNSPLHF
TRBJ1-1 | NA | few | TRBV28 | TGTGCCAGCAGTTTAGCCGATCGGGCTTTCTTT | CASSLADRAFF
TRBJ2-2 | TRBD1 | many | TRBV30 | TGTGCCTGGACAAACAGGGGTCACGGGGAGCTGTTTTTT | CAWTNRGHGELFF
TRBJ1-6 | NA | NA | TRBV28 | TGTGCCACCACATTGGGTGGGGGAGGGTACTCACCCCTCCACTTT | CATTLGGGGYSPLHF
TRBJ2-7 | TRBD1 | many | TRBV2 | TGTGCCAGCAGATCGGGACAGGGGGGCTACGAGCAGTACTTC | CASRSGQGGYEQYF
TRBJ1-3 | NA | many | TRBV2 | TGTGCCAGCAATCCTTATTCTGGAAACACCATATATTTT | CASNPYSGNTIYF
TRBJ2-2 | NA | NA | TRBV5-1 | TGCGCCAGCAGCTGGCCCAGGGAAGCCGGGGAGCTGTTTTTT | CASSWPREAGELFF
TRBJ1-3 | TRBD1 | many | TRBV7-9 | TGTGCCAGCAGCTTCCAGGGGGGCTCTGGAAACACCATATATTTT | CASSFQGGSGNTIYF
TRBJ2-3 | TRBD1 | many | TRBV2 | TGTGCCAGCAGGGGGACAGGGGCTAGCACAGATACGCAGTATTTT | CASRGTGASTDTQYF
TRBJ1-6 | TRBD1 | NA | TRBV20-1 | TGCAGTGCTAGCCCAGGGGGGCCGAGGTCACCCCTCCACTTT | CSASPGGPRSPLHF
TRBJ1-1 | NA | many | TRBV7-8 | TGTGCCAGCAGCTTAGCAGGACGGCAGAACACTGAAGCTTTCTTT | CASSLAGRQNTEAFF
TRBJ2-7 | NA | NA | TRBV10-2 | TGCGCCAGCAGTACCGACGAGCCCGGGACCGAGACCTACGAGCAGTACTTC | CASSTDEPGTETYEQYF
TRBJ1-1 | NA | many | TRBV6-1 | TGTGCCAGCCGCAGGGAAACGTCGATGAACACTGAAGCTTTCTTT | CASRRETSMNTEAFF
TRBJ2-1 | NA | NA | TRBV3-1 | TGTGTCAGCACAGCGAGAGGCTCCTACAATGAGCAGTTCTTC | CVSTARGSYNEQFF
TRBJ2-7 | TRBD2 | NA | TRBV25-1 | TGTGCCAGCAGTGAAGGCGGGGGGCGATGGGAGCAGTACTTC | CASSEGGGRWEQYF
TRBJ2-4 | TRBD2 | medium-sized | TRBV27 | TGTGCCAGCAGTGTGGGGGGGGCCAAAAACATTCAGTACTTC | CASSVGGAKNIQYF
TRBJ1-2 | NA | few | TRBV15 | TGTGCCACCAGCAGCCCTAACTATGGCTACACCTTC | CATSSPNYGYTF
TRBJ1-2 | NA | many | TRBV12-3/TRBV12-4 | TGTGCCAGCAGTACTCAGGGTTTAGTGAACTATGGCTACACCTTC | CASSTQGLVNYGYTF
TRBJ1-5 | NA | many | TRBV5-5 | TGTGCCAGCAGCTTGAGAGAAAATCAGCCCCAGCATTTT | CASSLRENQPQHF
TRBJ2-3 | NA | NA | TRBV7-6 | TGTGCCAGCAGCTTAACGGGATTCACAGATACGCAGTATTTT | CASSLTGFTDTQYF
TRBJ2-1 | NA | NA | TRBV15 | TGTGCCACCAGCAGAGGCCCCCCGGATGAGCAGTTCTTC | CATSRGPPDEQFF